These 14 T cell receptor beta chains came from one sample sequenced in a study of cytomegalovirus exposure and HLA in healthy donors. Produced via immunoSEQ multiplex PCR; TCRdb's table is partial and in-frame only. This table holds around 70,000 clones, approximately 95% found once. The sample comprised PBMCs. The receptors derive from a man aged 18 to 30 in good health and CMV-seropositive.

CDR3 sequence (DNA): TGTGCCAGCAGCTCCAAACCTAGGACAGGGGGGAACACTGAAGCTTTCTTT. Translating gives CASSSKPRTGGNTEAFF. This chain joins TRBV11-1 and TRBJ1-1; 10 nucleotides align to TRBD1. V lost 4 bases and J lost 1; bases outside the gene matches: 9. Germline V gene data show CDR1 as SGHAT and CDR2 as FQDESV (reference sequence). CDR3 size: 17 residues.

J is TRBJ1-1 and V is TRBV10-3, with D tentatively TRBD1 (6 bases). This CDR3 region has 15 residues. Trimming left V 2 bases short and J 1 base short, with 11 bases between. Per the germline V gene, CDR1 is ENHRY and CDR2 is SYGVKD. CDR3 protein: CAISETWTANTEAFF. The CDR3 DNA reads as TGTGCCATCAGTGAGACTTGGACAGCGAACACTGAAGCTTTCTTT.

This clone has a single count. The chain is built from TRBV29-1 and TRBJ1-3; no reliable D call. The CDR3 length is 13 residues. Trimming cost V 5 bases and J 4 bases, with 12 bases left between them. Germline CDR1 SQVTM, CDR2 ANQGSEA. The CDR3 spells CSVQEGGGNTIYF. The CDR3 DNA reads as TGCAGCGTTCAGGAGGGAGGCGGAAACACCATATATTTT.

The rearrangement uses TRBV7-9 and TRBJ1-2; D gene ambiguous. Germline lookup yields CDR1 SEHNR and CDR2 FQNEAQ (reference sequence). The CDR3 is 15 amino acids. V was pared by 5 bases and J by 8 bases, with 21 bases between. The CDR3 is CASSPRGRLTFGYTF. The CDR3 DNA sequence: TGTGCCAGCAGCCCTAGAGGCAGACTCACTTTCGGCTACACCTTC.

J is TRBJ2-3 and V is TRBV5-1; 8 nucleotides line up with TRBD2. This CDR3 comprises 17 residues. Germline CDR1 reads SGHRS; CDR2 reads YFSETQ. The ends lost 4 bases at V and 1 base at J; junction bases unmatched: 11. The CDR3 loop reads CASSPRSGSIGTDTQYF. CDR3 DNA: TGCGCCAGCAGCCCGCGCAGCGGGAGTATAGGCACAGATACGCAGTATTTT.

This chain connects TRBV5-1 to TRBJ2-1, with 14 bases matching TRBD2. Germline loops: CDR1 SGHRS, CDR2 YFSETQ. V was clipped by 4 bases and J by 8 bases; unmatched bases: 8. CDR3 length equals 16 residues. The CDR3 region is CASSPGTSGRNHEQFF. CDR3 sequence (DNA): TGCGCCAGCAGCCCCGGGACTAGCGGGAGAAACCATGAGCAGTTCTTC.

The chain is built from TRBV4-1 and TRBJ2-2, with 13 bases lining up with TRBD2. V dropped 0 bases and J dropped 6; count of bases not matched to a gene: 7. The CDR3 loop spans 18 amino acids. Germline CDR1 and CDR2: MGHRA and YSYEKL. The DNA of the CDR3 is TGCGCCAGCAGCCAAGATACTAGCGGGAGGGCCTGGGCCGGGGAGCTGTTTTTT. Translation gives CASSQDTSGRAWAGELFF.

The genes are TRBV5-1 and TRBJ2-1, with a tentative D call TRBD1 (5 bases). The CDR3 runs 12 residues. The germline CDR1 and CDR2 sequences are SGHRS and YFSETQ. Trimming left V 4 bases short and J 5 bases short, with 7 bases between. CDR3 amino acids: CASSQQDNEQFF. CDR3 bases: TGCGCCAGCAGCCAACAGGACAATGAGCAGTTCTTC.

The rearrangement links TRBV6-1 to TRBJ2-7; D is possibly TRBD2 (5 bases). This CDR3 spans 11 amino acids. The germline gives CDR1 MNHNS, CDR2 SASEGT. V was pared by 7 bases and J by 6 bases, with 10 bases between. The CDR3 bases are TGTGCCAGCACGTCCCGGGGCGAGCAGTACTTC. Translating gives CASTSRGEQYF.

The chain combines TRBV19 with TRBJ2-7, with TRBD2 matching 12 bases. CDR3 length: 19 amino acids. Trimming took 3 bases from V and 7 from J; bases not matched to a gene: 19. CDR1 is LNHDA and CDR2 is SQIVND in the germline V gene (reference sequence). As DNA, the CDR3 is TGTGCCAGTAGTATGAAAGTAAGTCTAGCGGGAGGGCCACTGGGGGAGCAGTACTTC. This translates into CASSMKVSLAGGPLGEQYF.

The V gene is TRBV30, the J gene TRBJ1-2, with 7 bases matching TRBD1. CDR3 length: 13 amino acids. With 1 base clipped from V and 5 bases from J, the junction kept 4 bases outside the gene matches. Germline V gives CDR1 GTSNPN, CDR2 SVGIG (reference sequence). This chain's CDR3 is CAWSDTGDYGYTF. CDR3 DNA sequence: TGTGCCTGGAGTGACACAGGGGATTATGGCTACACCTTC.

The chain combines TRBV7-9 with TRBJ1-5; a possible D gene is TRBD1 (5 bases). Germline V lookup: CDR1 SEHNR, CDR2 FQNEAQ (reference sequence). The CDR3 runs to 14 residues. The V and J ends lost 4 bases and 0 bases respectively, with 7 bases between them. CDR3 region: CASSSDSSNQPQHF. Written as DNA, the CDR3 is TGTGCCAGCAGCTCCGACAGTAGCAATCAGCCCCAGCATTTT.

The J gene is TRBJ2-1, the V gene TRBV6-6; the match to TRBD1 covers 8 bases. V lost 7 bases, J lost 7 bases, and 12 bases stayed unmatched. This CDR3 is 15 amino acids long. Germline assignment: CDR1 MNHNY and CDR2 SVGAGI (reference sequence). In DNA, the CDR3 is TGTGCCAGCACCCCAGGGGACAGGATACAAAATGAGCAGTTCTTC. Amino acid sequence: CASTPGDRIQNEQFF.

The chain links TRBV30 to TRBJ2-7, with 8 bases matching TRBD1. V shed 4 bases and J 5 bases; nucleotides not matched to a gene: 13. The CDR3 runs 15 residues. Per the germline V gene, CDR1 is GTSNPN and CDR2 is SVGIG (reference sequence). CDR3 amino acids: CAWKLTQGDLHEQYF. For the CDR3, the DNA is TGTGCCTGGAAACTCACACAGGGGGACTTACACGAGCAGTACTTC.